The 24 T cell receptor beta chains reported below all come from one sample, sequenced in a study of shared T cell receptors in the human thymus. The protocol was immunoSEQ multiplex PCR, while the TCRdb copy is restricted to in-frame clones and leaves out a portion. The sample shows more than 550,000 clones, approximately 83% of them seen only once. This sample also appeared in a second study, on human thymus T cells.

The sample was thymocytes. The receptors stem from a girl under two years old with a congenital heart defect.

The chain links TRBV5-6 to TRBJ1-2, with TRBD1 identical over 7 bases. V shed 2 bases and J 8 bases; nucleotides not matched to a gene: 9. Germline CDR1 reads SGHDT; CDR2 reads YYEEEE. There are 14 residues in the CDR3. CDR3 in DNA: TGTGCCAGCAGCTTCCAGACAGGGACCGGGGGCTACACCTTC. It yields the protein CASSFQTGTGGYTF.

The rearrangement joins TRBV6-5 to TRBJ2-7; TRBD2 is a possible D gene (7 bases). V lost 6 bases and J lost 7, with 19 bases in between. This CDR3 has 14 residues. Germline V CDR1 and CDR2: MNHEY, SVGAGI. The chain's CDR3 is CASRGGGGTGEQYF. CDR3 in DNA: TGTGCCAGCAGAGGAGGGGGGGGGACGGGTGAGCAGTACTTC.

The gene calls are TRBV6-5 and TRBJ1-2; D may be TRBD1 (6 bases). CDR1 is MNHEY, CDR2 SVGAGI, per germline. With 2 bases removed from V and 8 bases from J, the gap between germline ends came to 12 bases. CDR3 length: 13 residues. This CDR3 is CASSYRGEGGYTF. The CDR3 DNA is TGTGCCAGCAGTTACAGGGGGGAGGGGGGCTACACCTTC.

The chain employs TRBV6-5 and TRBJ1-5, with D unclear. This CDR3 region has 14 residues. The germline V gene encodes CDR1 MNHEY and CDR2 SVGAGI. V was cut by 6 bases and J by 3 bases, with 12 bases left in between. This chain's CDR3 is CASRGRDNNQPQHF. The CDR3 DNA follows: TGTGCCAGCAGAGGGCGGGATAACAATCAGCCCCAGCATTTT.

The chain recombines TRBV19 with TRBJ2-2, with 9 bases aligning to TRBD1. Germline values: CDR1 LNHDA, CDR2 SQIVND (reference sequence). Trimming removed 4 bases from V and 1 base from J; junction bases left unmatched: 4. CDR3 length equals 16 residues. In nucleotides, the CDR3 is TGTGCCAGTAGTACCGGGACAGGGAAGAACACCGGGGAGCTGTTTTTT. Amino acid sequence: CASSTGTGKNTGELFF.

The rearrangement uses TRBV12-5 and TRBJ2-3, with a weak D call TRBD2 (7 bases). The CDR3 totals 15 residues. V was cut by 6 bases and J by 6 bases, with 19 bases left in between. Germline CDR1 reads LGHNT; CDR2 reads FRNRAP. CDR3 region: CASGIKGGGRDTQYF. CDR3 DNA: TGTGCTAGTGGCATAAAGGGGGGGGGCCGCGATACGCAGTATTTT.

The V gene is TRBV18, the J gene TRBJ1-3; 9 bases fit TRBD1. V shed 3 bases and J 2 bases; nucleotides not matched to a gene: 8. The CDR3 loop spans 17 amino acids. The V gene's germline CDR1 is KGHSH and CDR2 LQKENI. CDR3 protein: CASSPSGQGKAGNTIYF. The CDR3 coding sequence is TGTGCCAGCTCACCCTCGGGACAGGGTAAAGCTGGAAACACCATATATTTT.

This rearrangement joins TRBV2 to TRBJ1-2; 7 nucleotides match TRBD1. V lost 1 base and J lost 2; bases outside the gene matches: 4. The germline CDR1 and CDR2 sequences are SNHLY and FYNNEI. The CDR3 extends over 15 amino acids. The CDR3 spells CASSEVMTGNYGYTF. CDR3 nucleotides: TGTGCCAGCAGTGAAGTGATGACAGGGAACTATGGCTACACCTTC.

V is TRBV5-1 and J is TRBJ2-3; tentative D call: TRBD2 (5 bases). V lost 3 bases and J lost 4, with 12 bases in between. Germline assignment: CDR1 SGHRS and CDR2 YFSETQ. This CDR3 has 14 amino acids. The CDR3 protein is CASSSEGAADTQYF. CDR3 sequence (DNA): TGCGCCAGCAGCTCAGAGGGAGCGGCAGATACGCAGTATTTT.

The gene calls are TRBV14 and TRBJ2-7; TRBD1 might be the D (7 bases). Trimming left V 3 bases short and J 2 bases short, with 20 bases between. The germline V gene encodes CDR1 SGHDN and CDR2 FVKESK. The CDR3 is 17 amino acids. The CDR3 nucleotides are TGTGCCAGCAGCCATGGCGGGACAGATCTGCCCCCCTACGAGCAGTACTTC. Amino acids: CASSHGGTDLPPYEQYF.

The rearrangement links TRBV18 to TRBJ1-2; D not resolved. This CDR3 region has 14 residues. Germline loops: CDR1 KGHSH, CDR2 LQKENI. The ends were cut back, 1 base at V and 4 bases at J, with 10 bases in the middle. The CDR3 region has the DNA TGTGCCAGCTCACCACGGGAGGGCGGCTATGGCTACACCTTC. It translates to CASSPREGGYGYTF.

The chain joins TRBV4-2 to TRBJ1-5, with a weak D call TRBD1 (6 bases). Germline V gene lookup returns CDR1 LGHNA and CDR2 YNFKEQ. Trimming took off 0 bases at V and 6 bases at J, with 21 bases between the two ends. The CDR3 covers 18 residues. CDR3 DNA sequence: TGTGCCAGCAGCCAAGATATTAGTTTGTCCAAGACAGGTCAGCCCCAGCATTTT. Its translation: CASSQDISLSKTGQPQHF.

This chain links TRBV19 with TRBJ1-1; D might be TRBD1 (6 bases). V shed 3 bases and J shed 4 bases, with 21 bases lying between them. This CDR3 is built from 17 residues. Per the germline V gene, CDR1 is LNHDA and CDR2 is SQIVND (reference sequence). DNA for the CDR3: TGTGCCAGTAGTATGCCCCCACGGACAGCCCAGAGCACTGAAGCTTTCTTT. As protein: CASSMPPRTAQSTEAFF.

This chain uses TRBV9 with TRBJ2-1; D gene ambiguous. This CDR3 contains 15 residues. Germline assignment: CDR1 SGDLS and CDR2 YYNGEE. V was pared by 0 bases and J by 0 bases, with 7 bases between. The CDR3 DNA reads as TGTGCCAGCAGCGTAGGATCGAGCTCCTACAATGAGCAGTTCTTC. Translating it yields CASSVGSSSYNEQFF.

On this clone itself: The same CDR3 is also encoded by other DNA sequences in this sample. This chain joins TRBV6-1 and TRBJ1-6, with 9 bases lining up with TRBD1. CDR3 length: 16 residues. Germline CDR1 is MNHNS and CDR2 is SASEGT. Trimming took 4 bases from V and 8 from J; bases not matched to a gene: 9. CDR3 amino acids: CASSVRDRAFYSPLHF. CDR3 nucleotides: TGTGCCAGCAGTGTCCGGGACAGGGCTTTTTATTCACCCCTCCACTTT.

V gene TRBV14 combines with J gene TRBJ2-7; 7 bases align to TRBD1. V was clipped by 4 bases and J by 0 bases; unmatched bases: 12. Germline V gives CDR1 SGHDN, CDR2 FVKESK. The CDR3 extends over 17 amino acids. The DNA for the CDR3 is TGTGCCAGCAGCCCCATCTACCGACAGGGTAGCTCCTACGAGCAGTACTTC. Protein: CASSPIYRQGSSYEQYF. Full variable domain (remainder filled in from reference TRBV14 and TRBJ2-7): EAGVTQFPSHSVIEKGQTVTLRCDPISGHDNLYWYRRVMGKEIKFLLHFVKESKQDESGMPNNRFLAERTGGTYSTLKVQPAELEDSGVYFCASSPIYRQGSSYEQYFGPGTRLTVT.

For the CDR3, the DNA is TGTGCCAGCAGGCTGGGACTAGCGGGGGACAATGAGCAGTTCTTC. This codes for CASRLGLAGDNEQFF. The rearrangement links TRBV2 to TRBJ2-1; 14 bases line up with TRBD2. CDR3 size: 15 residues. Trimming removed 6 bases from V and 5 bases from J; junction bases left unmatched: 3. Per the germline V gene, CDR1 is SNHLY and CDR2 is FYNNEI. Filled out from reference TRBV2 and TRBJ2-1, the complete variable domain reads EPEVTQTPSHQVTQMGQEVILRCVPISNHLYFYWYRQILGQKVEFLVSFYNNEISEKSEIFDDQFSVERPDGSNFTLKIRSTKLEDSAMYFCASRLGLAGDNEQFFGPGTRLTVL.

The gene calls are TRBV27 and TRBJ2-7, with 7 nucleotides matching TRBD1. The CDR3 is made up of 14 amino acids. CDR1 MNHEY and CDR2 SMNVEV come from the germline V gene (reference sequence). Trimming cost V 7 bases and J 2 bases; bases outside gene matches: 8. The CDR3 spells CASNKGTVPYEQYF. The CDR3 bases are TGTGCCAGCAATAAAGGGACAGTACCCTACGAGCAGTACTTC.

The V and J genes are TRBV6-5 and TRBJ1-2; 7 bases fit TRBD1. The CDR3 is 11 amino acids. The V segment lost 7 bases and the J segment 8 bases; nucleotides outside the gene matches: 4. CDR1 is MNHEY and CDR2 is SVGAGI in the germline V gene. CDR3 amino acids: CASTTGRGYTF. The DNA for the CDR3 is TGTGCCAGCACGACAGGGCGAGGCTACACCTTC.

On this clone itself: One end of the junction fails to match germline, which may point to a read error. The chain recombines TRBV2 with TRBJ1-4; 9 positions agree with TRBD1. CDR1 and CDR2 (germline): SNHLY, FYNNEI. The CDR3 spans 16 residues. The CDR3 nucleotides are TGTGCCAGCAGTGAAACACCGGGACAGGGTAATAAAAAACTGTTTTTT. As protein: CASSETPGQGNKKLFF.

The J gene is TRBJ2-7, the V gene TRBV10-1; D may be TRBD2 (5 bases). The CDR3 loop spans 13 amino acids. In germline, CDR1 is WNHNN, CDR2 SYGVQD (reference sequence). V lost 11 bases and J lost 6, with 20 bases in between. CDR3 in DNA: TGCGCCTGCTCAACCGGGGTAGGTGGCGAGCAGTACTTC. Translated, it gives CACSTGVGGEQYF.

V is TRBV6-5 and J is TRBJ1-2; 11 positions match TRBD1. With 3 bases clipped from V and 3 bases from J, the junction kept 6 bases outside the gene matches. The germline CDR1 and CDR2 sequences are MNHEY and SVGAGI. The CDR3 is 16 amino acids. The CDR3 protein is CASSYPWTGGHYGYTF. DNA for the CDR3: TGTGCCAGCAGTTATCCTTGGACAGGGGGCCACTATGGCTACACCTTC.

The chain combines TRBV5-1 with TRBJ1-4, with TRBD1 matching over 8 bases. The V and J ends lost 3 bases and 3 bases, in that order; junction bases with no gene match: 10. This CDR3 has 17 residues. Germline CDR1 is SGHRS and CDR2 is YFSETQ. CDR3 bases: TGCGCCAGCAGCTCTCTACGCCGGGACAGGTCTAATGAAAAACTGTTTTTT. Residues: CASSSLRRDRSNEKLFF.

This sequence joins TRBV9 and TRBJ1-2; perhaps TRBD1 as D (5 bases). CDR1 is SGDLS and CDR2 is YYNGEE in the germline V gene. V lost 5 bases to trimming and J lost 2 bases, with 7 bases between them. This CDR3 spans 12 amino acids. CDR3 bases: TGTGCCAGCAGGGGGGGGAACTATGGCTACACCTTC. Encoded protein: CASRGGNYGYTF.